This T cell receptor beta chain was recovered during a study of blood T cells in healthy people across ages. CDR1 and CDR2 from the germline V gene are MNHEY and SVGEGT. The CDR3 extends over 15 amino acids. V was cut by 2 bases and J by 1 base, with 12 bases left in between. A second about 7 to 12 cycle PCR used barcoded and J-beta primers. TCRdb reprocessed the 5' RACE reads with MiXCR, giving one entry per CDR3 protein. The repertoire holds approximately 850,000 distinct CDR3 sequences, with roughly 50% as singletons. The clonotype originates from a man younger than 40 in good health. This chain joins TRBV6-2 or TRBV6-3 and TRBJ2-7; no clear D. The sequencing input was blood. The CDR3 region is CASSYILGSSYEQYF. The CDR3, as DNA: TGTGCCAGCAGTTACATCCTGGGGTCGTCCTACGAGCAGTACTTC.